These 15 T cell receptor beta chains share one sample of origin, sequenced in a study of shared clonotypes between healthy human individuals. Assay: immunoSEQ multiplex PCR; the TCRdb copy retains only in-frame clones and omits some. The repertoire consists of some 360,000 clones, with less than 75% occurring once and the leading ten covering about 10%. What was sequenced was memory CD4+ T cells sorted from blood. Subset denoted: CD45RA-negative fraction. These receptor sequences come from a man aged 25-45 years in good health.

This clone was detected once. The V gene is TRBV11-3, the J gene TRBJ2-1, with 8 nucleotides matching TRBD2. The CDR3 has 16 amino acids. Germline trimming cut 5 bases from V and 2 bases from J; bases unmatched to any gene: 8. CDR1 SGHNT and CDR2 YENEEA come from the germline V gene. The CDR3 region is CASSDQPGLAYNEQFF. Here the CDR3 DNA reads TGTGCCAGCAGCGATCAACCGGGACTAGCCTACAATGAGCAGTTCTTC. The complete variable domain, with remaining parts taken from reference TRBV11-3 and TRBJ2-1, reads EAGVVQSPRYKIIEKKQPVAFWCNPISGHNTLYWYLQNLGQGPELLIRYENEEAVDDSQLPKDRFSAERLKGVDSTLKIQPAELGDSAVYLCASSDQPGLAYNEQFFGPGTRLTVL.

The V gene is TRBV28, the J gene TRBJ2-7; tentatively, D is TRBD1 or TRBD2 (5 bases each). Germline loops: CDR1 MDHEN, CDR2 SYDVKM. V was shortened by 6 bases and J by 1 base, with 13 bases between the two germline ends. The CDR3 covers 14 residues. The CDR3 protein is CASRLGRQSYEQYF. Written as DNA, the CDR3 is TGTGCCAGCAGATTGGGACGGCAGTCCTACGAGCAGTACTTC.

The chain has TRBV5-1 and TRBJ2-3; TRBD2 matches at 10 bases. Germline-derived CDR1 and CDR2 are SGHRS and YFSETQ. The CDR3 is made up of 17 amino acids. Trimming cost V 3 bases and J 0 bases; bases outside gene matches: 7. The CDR3 spells CASSSLKTSGSTDTQYF. CDR3 coding DNA: TGCGCCAGCAGCTCCCTTAAGACTAGCGGGAGCACAGATACGCAGTATTTT.

The V gene is TRBV4-1, the J gene TRBJ2-5; weak D call: TRBD2 (6 bases). Germline CDR1 and CDR2: MGHRA and YSYEKL. CDR3 length: 14 amino acids. Trimming shortened V by 2 bases and J by 3 bases, and 10 bases separated the two germline ends. The CDR3 DNA reads TGCGCCAGCAGCCAACAGTGGAGGGAAGAGACCCAGTACTTC. Its translation is CASSQQWREETQYF.

The gene calls are TRBV7-2 and TRBJ1-1; D is uncertain. V lost 4 bases to trimming and J lost 1 base, with 13 bases between them. Germline CDR1 reads SGHTA; CDR2 reads FQGNSA. The CDR3 extends over 15 amino acids. CDR3 protein: CASSSNRGQNTEAFF. For the CDR3, the DNA is TGTGCCAGCAGCTCAAACCGGGGTCAGAACACTGAAGCTTTCTTT.

The chain has TRBV11-2 and TRBJ2-5; no reliable D call. The CDR3 sequence is 14 residues long. The germline V and J ends were trimmed by 0 bases and 8 bases, with 13 bases remaining between them. Germline loops: CDR1 SGHAT, CDR2 FQNNGV. The CDR3, as DNA: TGTGCCAGCAGCTTAGAGCGAATGGGTCGAACCCAGTACTTC. Translated: CASSLERMGRTQYF.

In this sample, this clone turned up many times. The chain links TRBV30 to TRBJ2-2; D uncertain. Germline-derived CDR1 and CDR2 are GTSNPN and SVGIG (reference sequence). The CDR3 is 13 residues long. The V end was cut by 3 bases, the J end by 1 base, with 6 bases between. The DNA for the CDR3 is TGTGCCTGGAGAAGACAGAACACCGGGGAGCTGTTTTTT. Its translation is CAWRRQNTGELFF.

This clone was recorded many times. The V and J genes are TRBV5-6 and TRBJ1-1; D not certain. V lost 4 bases, J lost 0 bases, and 13 bases lay in between. CDR1 SGHDT and CDR2 YYEEEE come from the germline V gene. CDR3 length: 15 residues. CDR3 DNA sequence: TGTGCCAGCAGCCTTGGGTGGGGATTGAACACTGAAGCTTTCTTT. Protein sequence: CASSLGWGLNTEAFF.

The chain uses TRBV13 and TRBJ2-3, with a possible D match to TRBD2 (6 bases). V gave up 0 bases and J gave up 3 bases, with 10 bases separating them. CDR3 length: 15 amino acids. Germline values: CDR1 PRHDT, CDR2 FYEKMQ (reference sequence). The CDR3 reads CASSLGTGATDTQYF. Written as DNA, the CDR3 is TGTGCCAGCAGCTTAGGTACGGGAGCGACAGATACGCAGTATTTT.

This chain connects TRBV6-1 to TRBJ2-7; 7 nucleotides line up with TRBD2. Unmatched junction bases numbered 8, after V lost 8 bases and J lost 1 base. The length of the CDR3 is 14 residues. The germline V gene has CDR1 MNHNS and CDR2 SASEGT. CDR3 sequence reads: CASGAGTTSYEQYF. The CDR3 nucleotides are TGTGCCAGCGGAGCCGGGACTACGTCCTACGAGCAGTACTTC.

The chain couples TRBV15 to TRBJ1-5, with 10 bases matching TRBD1. Germline V gene lookup returns CDR1 LNHNV and CDR2 YYDKDF (reference sequence). The CDR3 length is 15 residues. The V segment lost 0 bases and the J segment 5 bases; nucleotides outside the gene matches: 1. In DNA form, the CDR3 reads TGTGCCACCAGCAGAGACGACAGGGGGCATCAGCCCCAGCATTTT. It is translated as CATSRDDRGHQPQHF.

About this clone: Germline is not matched at one junction end, which may reflect a read error. This rearrangement joins TRBV27 to TRBJ2-5; D call uncertain. CDR3 length: 14 residues. Germline CDR1 is MNHEY and CDR2 is SMNVEV (reference sequence). CDR3 amino acids: CASSLSPHQETQYF. The DNA for the CDR3 is TGTGCCAGCAGTTTATCTCCTCACCAGGAGACCCAGTACTTC.

V is TRBV28 and J is TRBJ1-5; D remains ambiguous. The CDR3 runs to 15 residues. Germline lookup yields CDR1 MDHEN and CDR2 SYDVKM. V was clipped by 2 bases and J by 7 bases, with 15 bases between them. DNA of the CDR3: TGTGCCAGCAGTTTAAGTAGCGGTCTCGGACAGCCCCAGCATTTT. Translating it yields CASSLSSGLGQPQHF.

This clone has a handful of counts. The genes are TRBV10-3 and TRBJ1-1; D is possibly TRBD1 (5 bases). The CDR3 loop spans 13 amino acids. Germline lookup yields CDR1 ENHRY and CDR2 SYGVKD. Trimming pared 0 bases from V and 5 bases from J, leaving 7 bases between. DNA of the CDR3: TGTGCCATCAGTGAGTCCCGGGGGACTGAAGCTTTCTTT. It translates to CAISESRGTEAFF.

Details on this clone: This sample also contains other DNA sequences that code for the same CDR3. The V gene is TRBV5-1, the J gene TRBJ1-3; the D gene is possibly TRBD1 (6 bases). The CDR3 is made up of 14 amino acids. The ends were cut back, 2 bases at V and 3 bases at J, with 9 bases in the middle. Per germline, CDR1 SGHRS and CDR2 YFSETQ. CDR3 in DNA: TGCGCCAGCAGCTTATCAGGGGATGGAAACACCATATATTTT. Its protein is CASSLSGDGNTIYF.